The 29 T cell receptor beta chains below come from one sample, sequenced in a study of blood T cells in healthy people across ages. A second PCR, run for roughly 7 to 11 cycles, used a sample-barcoded 5' primer plus a J-beta primer mix. TCRdb re-derived calls from the 5' RACE reads in MiXCR, one entry per CDR3 protein. In the table there are about 630,000 distinct CDR3 sequences, under 25% of which are singletons. Sequences were obtained from blood. The receptors come from a man in his 70s in good health.

Only a few counts were recorded for this clonotype. This sequence joins TRBV5-1 and TRBJ2-5; D gene unclear. The CDR3 covers 14 residues. V lost 5 bases and J lost 1, with 12 bases in between. In germline, CDR1 is SGHRS, CDR2 YFSETQ. CDR3 protein: CASSPGNLQETQYF. DNA for the CDR3: TGCGCCAGCAGTCCCGGCAACCTCCAAGAGACCCAGTACTTC. Combining the CDR3 with reference TRBV5-1 and TRBJ2-5 gives the whole variable domain KAGVTQTPRYLIKTRGQQVTLSCSPISGHRSVSWYQQTPGQGLQFLFEYFSETQRNKGNFPGRFSGRQFSNSRSEMNVSTLELGDSALYLCASSPGNLQETQYFGPGTRLLVL.

The V call is TRBV20-1, the J call TRBJ2-4; 9 bases agree with TRBD2. CDR3 length equals 16 residues. Germline values: CDR1 DFQATT, CDR2 SNEGSKA (reference sequence). V was pared by 5 bases and J by 7 bases, with 15 bases of the junction left unmatched. This CDR3 reads CSAPRSGSSLENIQYF. The CDR3 nucleotides are TGCAGTGCTCCCCGTAGCGGGAGCAGCCTCGAGAACATTCAGTACTTC.

This clonotype has more than one count but fewer than ten. The gene calls are TRBV28 and TRBJ2-1, with D hard to call. From germline, CDR1 is MDHEN and CDR2 SYDVKM. The V and J ends lost 6 bases and 6 bases respectively, with 12 bases between them. The length of the CDR3 is 13 residues. CDR3 bases: TGTGCCAGCAGCGTCGTTCCGAGCAATGAGCAGTTCTTC. It specifies CASSVVPSNEQFF. Variable domain in full (rest from reference TRBV28 and TRBJ2-1): DVKVTQSSRYLVKRTGEKVFLECVQDMDHENMFWYRQDPGLGLRLIYFSYDVKMKEKGDIPEGYSVSREKKERFSLILESASTNQTSMYLCASSVVPSNEQFFGPGTRLTVL.

The chain uses TRBV6-6 and TRBJ1-1; 10 bases line up with TRBD1. The CDR3 is 13 residues long. The V gene end was trimmed by 10 bases and the J gene end by 5 bases; junction bases not matched to a gene: 7. Germline CDR1 reads MNHNY; CDR2 reads SVGAGI (reference sequence). CDR3 protein: CATHRTGGTEAFF. The CDR3 DNA reads as TGTGCCACCCATAGGACAGGGGGGACTGAAGCTTTCTTT.

This chain's CDR3 is CASSSGTGIETQYF. DNA for the CDR3: TGTGCCAGCAGTTCTGGGACAGGGATCGAGACCCAGTACTTC. The chain employs TRBV28 and TRBJ2-1; the match to TRBD1 covers 9 bases. The last part of the DNA fits TRBJ2-5 better; the J call may be wrong. This CDR3 contains 14 residues. CDR1 and CDR2 from the germline V gene are MDHEN and SYDVKM.

There are a few counts of this clonotype. The chain's CDR3 is CASSWGPRGSPGELFF. The CDR3 nucleotides read TGCGCCAGCAGCTGGGGACCACGGGGTAGCCCCGGGGAGCTGTTTTTT. V and J are TRBV5-1 and TRBJ2-2; D may match TRBD1 or TRBD2 (5 bases each). This CDR3 is 16 amino acids long. V was shortened by 3 bases and J by 6 bases, with 18 bases between the two germline ends. CDR1 is SGHRS, CDR2 YFSETQ, per germline.

This clonotype was picked up a small number of times. The chain employs TRBV20-1 and TRBJ2-5; 9 nucleotides line up with TRBD2. The V segment lost 3 bases and the J segment 2 bases; nucleotides outside the gene matches: 10. The V gene's germline CDR1 is DFQATT and CDR2 SNEGSKA (reference sequence). The CDR3 has 16 amino acids. The CDR3 DNA reads as TGCAGTGCTAGGTTAGCGGGAGCCTATACTCAAGAGACCCAGTACTTC. It is translated as CSARLAGAYTQETQYF.

The chain recombines TRBV18 with TRBJ2-5; no clear D. This CDR3 contains 19 residues. Germline V gene data show CDR1 as KGHSH and CDR2 as LQKENI. With 6 bases removed from V and 1 base from J, the gap between germline ends came to 27 bases. CDR3 sequence reads: CASSTISSWAALLQETQYF. The CDR3 DNA is TGTGCCAGCTCCACAATCTCAAGCTGGGCAGCGCTGCTCCAAGAGACCCAGTACTTC.

The DNA of the CDR3 is TGTGCCAGCAGCCAAGTCCTAGCGTTTACCTACGAGCAGTACTTC. As protein: CASSQVLAFTYEQYF. This chain uses TRBV3-1 with TRBJ2-5; the D gene is possibly TRBD2 (6 bases). The J call could be wrong; TRBJ2-7 is a better fit for the DNA end. CDR3 length: 15 residues. CDR1 is LGHDT, CDR2 YNNKEL, per germline (reference sequence).

The chain uses TRBV7-2 and TRBJ2-1; TRBD2 is a possible D gene (5 bases). This CDR3 has 15 amino acids. V lost 2 bases and J 4 bases, leaving 12 bases between the germline ends. Germline loops: CDR1 SGHTA, CDR2 FQGNSA. As DNA, the CDR3 is TGTGCCAGCAGCTTACGGCGGGCGGAATACAATGAGCAGTTCTTC. Protein product: CASSLRRAEYNEQFF.

This clonotype has only a few counts. This chain joins TRBV29-1 and TRBJ2-5; D may be TRBD1 (5 bases). The better agreement between TRBJ2-7 and the DNA end casts doubt on the J call. The CDR3 loop spans 13 amino acids. The germline V gene has CDR1 SQVTM and CDR2 ANQGSEA. CDR3 region: CSVFMAGRYEQYF. The CDR3 coding sequence is TGCAGCGTTTTTATGGCAGGGCGTTACGAGCAGTACTTC.

In this sample, this clonotype turned up a few times. The chain recombines TRBV2 with TRBJ2-5; TRBD2 might be the D (5 bases). The V end lost 8 bases, the J end lost 0 bases, and 10 bases lay between the germline ends. CDR1 and CDR2 from the germline V gene are SNHLY and FYNNEI. This CDR3 comprises 13 residues. Here the CDR3 DNA reads TGTGCCAGCTACGGAGGCAACCAAGAGACCCAGTACTTC. Translated, it gives CASYGGNQETQYF.

This clonotype was seen at least ten times. The chain links TRBV7-2 to TRBJ2-1; 8 nucleotides agree with TRBD2. The CDR3 is 15 amino acids. From germline, CDR1 is SGHTA and CDR2 FQGNSA. V was pared by 2 bases and J by 2 bases, with 2 bases of the junction left unmatched. Here the CDR3 reads CASSLTGGPYNEQFF. CDR3 DNA sequence: TGTGCCAGCAGCTTAACGGGAGGGCCCTACAATGAGCAGTTCTTC.

Concerning this clonotype itself: One end of the junction is discordant with germline, which a read error may explain. The chain is built from TRBV28 and TRBJ2-3; 13 nucleotides line up with TRBD2. CDR1 MDHEN and CDR2 SYDVKM come from the germline V gene. CDR3 size: 14 residues. The CDR3 reads CASTSTSGRPIRFF. The CDR3 bases are TGTGCCAGCACCTCGACTAGCGGGAGGCCCATTAGGTTTTTT.

This clonotype was seen more than once but under ten times. The genes are TRBV21-1 and TRBJ2-5; the table's TRBD2 call for D was not verified on the DNA. The J call could be wrong; TRBJ2-7 is a better fit for the DNA end. TRBV21-1 is a documented pseudogene. The CDR3 is 15 residues long. Written as DNA, the CDR3 is TGTGCCAGCAGTAAAAGCGGGAGGCCTGGGCACGAGCAGTACTTC. This encodes CASSKSGRPGHEQYF.

V and J are TRBV6-6 and TRBJ2-1; unclear D gene. The V gene lost 0 bases and the J gene lost 6 bases, with 9 bases spanning the gap. Germline V lookup: CDR1 MNHNY, CDR2 SVGAGI (reference sequence). The CDR3 extends over 14 amino acids. The CDR3 protein is CASSYSIRGNEQFF. In DNA form, the CDR3 reads TGTGCCAGCAGTTACTCGATACGAGGCAATGAGCAGTTCTTC.

The gene calls are TRBV27 and TRBJ1-1; TRBD1 aligns across 8 bases. V gave up 7 bases and J gave up 1 base; unmatched junction bases: 5. CDR1 and CDR2 from the germline V gene are MNHEY and SMNVEV (reference sequence). The CDR3 extends over 14 amino acids. In DNA, the CDR3 is TGTGCCAGCAACCTAGGACAGGGGAACACTGAAGCTTTCTTT. This sequence encodes CASNLGQGNTEAFF.

This clonotype turned up a few times. The CDR3 sequence: CSATTGTVDSPLHF. CDR3 nucleotide sequence: TGCAGTGCAACAACCGGGACAGTAGATTCACCCCTCCACTTT. The chain recombines TRBV20-1 with TRBJ1-6; 7 bases match TRBD1. The CDR3 is 14 residues long. With V trimmed by 6 bases and J by 8 bases, 10 bases remained unmatched. Germline loops: CDR1 DFQATT, CDR2 SNEGSKA (reference sequence).

The rearrangement joins TRBV19 to TRBJ1-2, with D possibly matching TRBD1 (5 bases). The CDR3 is made up of 14 amino acids. Germline V gene sequence: CDR1 LNHDA, CDR2 SQIVND (reference sequence). V lost 6 bases, J lost 6 bases, and 17 bases lay in between. In nucleotides, the CDR3 is TGTGCCAGTAGCCGACGGGGACCGCTGAATGGCTACACCTTC. Its translation: CASSRRGPLNGYTF.

This clonotype was seen many times. The V gene is TRBV5-1, the J gene TRBJ2-5, with 7 bases fitting TRBD1. V dropped 0 bases and J dropped 5; count of bases not matched to a gene: 4. The CDR3 loop spans 14 amino acids. The germline V gene encodes CDR1 SGHRS and CDR2 YFSETQ. CDR3 amino acids: CASSLEGAGETQYF. CDR3 in DNA: TGCGCCAGCAGCTTGGAGGGGGCCGGGGAGACCCAGTACTTC.

The V and J genes are TRBV6-2 or TRBV6-3 and TRBJ2-7, with D uncertain. Trimming cost V 5 bases and J 3 bases, with 14 bases left between them. The germline V gene encodes CDR1 MNHEY and CDR2 SVGEGT. The CDR3 is 14 residues long. As DNA, the CDR3 is TGTGCCAGCAGTACGAGTCGAGTGGTCTACGAGCAGTACTTC. Translated, it gives CASSTSRVVYEQYF.

The J gene is TRBJ2-1, the V gene TRBV9, with D perhaps assigned TRBD1 or TRBD2 (5 bases each). The CDR3 is 16 amino acids. Looked up from germline, CDR1 is SGDLS and CDR2 is YYNGEE. Trimming stripped 0 bases from V and 5 bases from J, with 15 bases between. CDR3 residues: CASSVDSGTGNNEQFF. CDR3 DNA: TGTGCCAGCAGCGTAGATTCTGGGACCGGGAACAATGAGCAGTTCTTC.

Concerning this clonotype itself: A junction end diverges from the germline sequence, so it may reflect a read error. This chain links TRBV9 with TRBJ2-2, with a tentative D call TRBD2 (5 bases). This CDR3 has 14 residues. Germline CDR1 is SGDLS and CDR2 is YYNGEE. DNA of the CDR3: TGTGCCAGCAGCGTGATGTCGCTGGCCGGGGAGCTGCTTTTT. Translating gives CASSVMSLAGELLF.

This chain links TRBV20-1 with TRBJ2-7; 10 bases match TRBD2. Germline V gene lookup returns CDR1 DFQATT and CDR2 SNEGSKA (reference sequence). This CDR3 contains 15 residues. V was pared by 3 bases and J by 3 bases, with 8 bases of the junction left unmatched. The CDR3 nucleotides are TGCAGTGCTAGTACGTCTAGCGGGGGCTTCTACGAGCAGTACTTC. As protein: CSASTSSGGFYEQYF.

This rearrangement joins TRBV7-2 to TRBJ2-3, with 8 bases matching TRBD2. V trimming: 1 base; J trimming: 10 bases; junction bases outside the gene matches: 4. The CDR3 is 13 amino acids. The V gene's germline CDR1 is SGHTA and CDR2 FQGNSA. The DNA of the CDR3 is TGTGCCAGCAGCTTAGGAGGACTAGCTTCGCAGTATTTT. This sequence encodes CASSLGGLASQYF.

This clonotype was seen more than once but under ten times. The chain employs TRBV6-6 and TRBJ2-7; the match to TRBD1 covers 7 bases. The CDR3 runs 17 residues. The germline V gene has CDR1 MNHNY and CDR2 SVGAGI (reference sequence). Trimming removed 4 bases from V and 1 base from J; junction bases left unmatched: 13. CDR3 residues: CASSFRLQGPSSYEQYF. The CDR3 DNA reads TGTGCCAGCAGTTTCCGTCTACAGGGGCCCTCTTCCTACGAGCAGTACTTC.

A remark on this clonotype: One end of the junction is discordant with germline, which a read error may explain. This sequence joins TRBV13 and TRBJ1-2; the D is unclear. CDR1 is PRHDT, CDR2 FYEKMQ, per germline (reference sequence). The CDR3 is made up of 14 amino acids. The CDR3 sequence is CASGLVQDEYGYTF. CDR3 DNA sequence: TGTGCCAGCGGCTTAGTCCAGGACGAGTATGGCTACACCTTC.

This clonotype was seen just once. The rearrangement uses TRBV27 and TRBJ2-1; 8 nucleotides align to TRBD2. V shed 3 bases and J 9 bases; nucleotides not matched to a gene: 4. The CDR3 sequence is 13 residues long. Per germline, CDR1 MNHEY and CDR2 SMNVEV (reference sequence). CDR3 nucleotides: TGTGCCAGCAGTTTCGACGGGAGGGGTGAGCAGTTCTTC. Translation: CASSFDGRGEQFF.

This chain uses TRBV27 with TRBJ1-2; D is unclear. Trimming stripped 5 bases from V and 2 bases from J, with 9 bases between. CDR1 is MNHEY, CDR2 SMNVEV, per germline (reference sequence). The CDR3 spans 13 residues. This CDR3 reads CASSLSQNYGYTF. CDR3 bases: TGTGCCAGCAGTCTGTCCCAGAACTATGGCTACACCTTC.